This TCR beta chain comes out of a study of T cells in Graves' hyperthyroidism and ophthalmopathy. TCR beta CDR3 sequences were amplified from RNA transcripts. When the TCR CDR3 underwent first-round RT-PCR, the HTBI primer set was used. One entry per CDR3 protein results from TCRdb running MiXCR on the multiplex PCR reads. Counted here are more than 300,000 distinct CDR3 sequences, roughly 17% occurring once; the ten biggest clones make up about a third. Germline CDR1 reads SEHNR; CDR2 reads FQNEAQ (reference sequence). Trimming shortened V by 5 bases and J by 4 bases, and 11 bases separated the two germline ends. The CDR3 has 13 residues.

Sequencing input: blood. The chain joins TRBV7-9 to TRBJ1-2; D gene uncertain. This clonotype originated in a woman aged 30 to 39 with Graves' hyperthyroidism that later progressed to Graves' ophthalmopathy. For the CDR3, the DNA is TGTGCCAGCAGCGACGTGGACGGCTATGGCTACACCTTC. This gives the protein CASSDVDGYGYTF.